This TCR beta chain emerged from a study of T cells in Graves' hyperthyroidism and ophthalmopathy. Study-wide context: Any treatment followed the collection of peripheral blood at initial diagnosis.

There are 12 residues in the CDR3. The germline CDR1 and CDR2 sequences are MNHEY and SMNVEV (reference sequence). With 5 bases removed from V and 8 bases from J, the gap between germline ends came to 12 bases. This clonotype has a count of ten or more. Amplified TCR beta CDR3 regions came from RNA transcripts. In the first-round RT-PCR of the TCR CDR3, the HTBI primer set was used. TCRdb fed the multiplex PCR reads into MiXCR, producing one record per CDR3 protein. The data contain about 360,000 distinct CDR3 sequences, 13% of them singletons. Patients were excluded for uncontrolled infection, other autoimmune disease, pregnancy or lactation.

Sequenced: blood. This clonotype was obtained from a woman aged 18-29 years with Graves' hyperthyroidism. The chain uses TRBV27 and TRBJ1-2; D may be TRBD1 (6 bases). CDR3 in DNA: TGTGCCAGCAGTACAGGGTCGGCCGGCTACACCTTC. Translation gives CASSTGSAGYTF.